This T cell receptor beta chain comes out of a study of PD-1 blockade in classical Hodgkin lymphoma. Whole-study results and caveats: Unlike CD8+ TCR diversity, which did not rise significantly by C4D1, CD4+ TCR diversity did.

Some clones are missing from TCRdb's copy, which holds only in-frame ones; the method was immunoSEQ multiplex PCR. This repertoire shows around 10,000 clones, 75% to 80% found once; its top ten account for around 25%. Germline V lookup: CDR1 ENHRY, CDR2 SYGVKD. The CDR3 is made up of 14 amino acids. V lost 6 bases and J lost 3; bases outside the gene matches: 4. Relapse after autologous stem cell transplantation occurred in every patient, and brentuximab vedotin exposure varied. Patients' outcomes at their best amounted to complete response, partial response or progressive disease. Points on this clone: Its specificity is not known.

This receptor was identified in a human donor with classical Hodgkin lymphoma. The sequencing here drew on peripheral blood mononuclear cells (PBMCs), taken at baseline. The chain employs TRBV10-3 and TRBJ2-7; TRBD2 agrees at 11 bases. The CDR3 nucleotides are TGTGCCATCAGCCCGGGACTAGCGGACTACGAGCAGTACTTC. Its translation is CAISPGLADYEQYF.